A selection of T cell receptor beta chains follows, all from one sample in a study of blood T cell repertoires in COVID-19. Sequencing was performed with immunoSEQ multiplex PCR; in TCRdb, only in-frame clones are kept and a portion is missing. The data contain about 280,000 clones, almost 90% of them singletons. Sequenced sample: PBMCs or T cells enriched from blood (not recorded which). The receptor source for this set is a woman younger than 30 with acute COVID-19. Each CDR3 is given with its conserved first and last residue. The D gene is left open where the match is weak.

V	D	J	DNA	CDR3
TRBV5-5	NA	TRBJ2-7	TGTGCCAGCAGAGTACAGGGGGGGGCCTACGAGCAGTACTTC	CASRVQGGAYEQYF
TRBV18	NA	TRBJ1-4	TGTGCCAGCTCATCCTCAGAGCGTGAAAAACTGTTTTTT	CASSSSEREKLFF
TRBV5-1	TRBD1	TRBJ2-7	TGCGCCAGCAGCCCGGACAGGGTTGGGTACGAGCAGTACTTC	CASSPDRVGYEQYF
TRBV6-5	NA	TRBJ1-5	TGTGCCAGCAGTCCGGGGGTTCTGAGCAATCAGCCCCAGCATTTT	CASSPGVLSNQPQHF
TRBV18	TRBD1	TRBJ2-7	TGTGCCAGCTCACGGGGACAGGACTACGAGCAGTACTTC	CASSRGQDYEQYF
TRBV4-1	NA	TRBJ2-7	TGCGCCAGCAGCCCCTATTCAACTTACGAGCAGTACTTC	CASSPYSTYEQYF
TRBV28	TRBD2	TRBJ2-3	TGTGCCAGCGGGCTAGCGGGAGGGGCGGATACGCAGTATTTT	CASGLAGGADTQYF
TRBV27	TRBD2	TRBJ2-5	TGTGCCAGCAGTTTCGGCGCACTAGCGGGAGGGCCGTTGCAAGAGACCCAGTACTTC	CASSFGALAGGPLQETQYF
TRBV30	NA	TRBJ1-3	TGTGCCTGGAGTGTACAGGCGACGTTGGACACCATATATTTT	CAWSVQATLDTIYF
TRBV5-1	NA	TRBJ1-1	TGCGCCAGCACCCCCACGGGACAAAGGAACACTGAAGCTTTCTTT	CASTPTGQRNTEAFF
TRBV5-1	NA	TRBJ2-5	TGCGCCAGCAGCACAGCAGAGGCAGGGGAGACCCAGTACTTC	CASSTAEAGETQYF
TRBV28	NA	TRBJ2-7	TGTGCCAGCAGTTTAGAGTCGGTGTTTGGGCAGTACTTC	CASSLESVFGQYF